This record concerns one TCR beta chain sequence. As processed by the authors: The assay estimated nucleated cells by amplifying reference gene primers. Method: immunoSEQ multiplex PCR; TCRdb's copy keeps in-frame clones and lacks some. That table is the source of V, J and clone size, and D and trimming were worked out from the DNA. The sample includes roughly 40,000 clones, roughly 88% of them seen just once. This CDR3 spans 15 amino acids. Germline loops: CDR1 SGHTA, CDR2 FQGNSA. V lost 1 base to trimming and J lost 6 bases, with 15 bases between them. These data originate in a study of blood T cell repertoires in COVID-19. Whole-study context: Sites across the United States, Italy and Spain contributed samples from acute and convalescent COVID-19. Sample material is recorded as cDNA or gDNA derived from T cells, B-cell-depleted T cells, or PBMCs.

The sequence was obtained from a human donor in a cohort sampled during active COVID-19. This rearrangement joins TRBV7-2 to TRBJ1-2; D gene ambiguous. Sequenced: peripheral blood. The CDR3 reads CASSLGVDPRDGYTF. The CDR3 DNA follows: TGTGCCAGCAGCTTAGGGGTGGACCCGCGGGATGGCTACACCTTC. The complete variable domain, with remaining parts taken from reference TRBV7-2 and TRBJ1-2, reads GAGVSQSPSNKVTEKGKDVELRCDPISGHTALYWYRQSLGQGLEFLIYFQGNSAPDKSGLPSDRFSAERTGGSVSTLTIQRTQQEDSAVYLCASSLGVDPRDGYTFGSGTRLTVV.